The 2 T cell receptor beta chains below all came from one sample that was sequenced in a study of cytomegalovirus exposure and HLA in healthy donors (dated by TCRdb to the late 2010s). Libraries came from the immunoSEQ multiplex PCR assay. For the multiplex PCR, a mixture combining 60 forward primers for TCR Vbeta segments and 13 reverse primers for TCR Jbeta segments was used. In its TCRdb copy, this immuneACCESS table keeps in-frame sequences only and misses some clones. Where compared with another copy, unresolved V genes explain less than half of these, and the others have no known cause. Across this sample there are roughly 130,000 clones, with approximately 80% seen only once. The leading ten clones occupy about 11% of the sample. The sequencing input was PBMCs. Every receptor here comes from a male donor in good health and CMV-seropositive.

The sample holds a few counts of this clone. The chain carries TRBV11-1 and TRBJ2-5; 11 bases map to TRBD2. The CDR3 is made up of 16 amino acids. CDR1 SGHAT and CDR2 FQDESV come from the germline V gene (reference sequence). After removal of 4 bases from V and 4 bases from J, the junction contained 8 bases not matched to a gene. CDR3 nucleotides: TGTGCCAGCAGCTCCAGCCTAGCGGGAGGCGGAGAGACCCAGTACTTC. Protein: CASSSSLAGGGETQYF.

DNA for the CDR3: TGTGCCAGCAGCTTAAAATTCGGGAGCGGAGGGAGCTCCTACAATGAGCAGTTCTTC. It translates to CASSLKFGSGGSSYNEQFF. The chain uses TRBV7-2 and TRBJ2-1; D perhaps matches TRBD2 (6 bases). Trimming cost V 2 bases and J 0 bases, with 20 bases left between them. The CDR3 contains 19 residues. The germline V gene has CDR1 SGHTA and CDR2 FQGNSA.